These 8 T cell receptor beta chains were all obtained from the same sample, sequenced in a study of regulatory T cells in long-lasting Graves disease (dated by TCRdb to about 2021). This specimen's time point label, per the study, means: newly diagnosed GD, antithyroid drugs for less than 3 months. For both TCR sequencing and RNA sequencing, RNA was extracted from PBMCs in TRIzol. The method behind the library was multiplex PCR. The data were produced on an Illumina HiSeq 4000. iRepertoire HTBI primers and Arm-PCR amplification of CDR3 regions were used to construct TCR beta libraries. The public reads were reprocessed in TCRdb via fastp at Q25 and MiXCR, keeping in-frame beta chains. Merged by CDR3 protein, the rows form single entries marked with the most common genes and DNA. The sample yields 200,000 to 250,000 distinct CDR3 sequences; 20% were counted once. The ten largest clones capture 11% to 15% of the sample.

This sample comprised peripheral blood mononuclear cells (PBMCs), obtained at new diagnosis, from a patient treated with antithyroid drugs. The receptor source for this set is a female donor with Graves disease.

The chain joins TRBV4-2 to TRBJ2-1, with 13 bases matching TRBD2. CDR3 length: 19 amino acids. Per the germline V gene, CDR1 is LGHNA and CDR2 is YNFKEQ. V shed 0 bases, J shed 8 bases, and the junction held 13 bases outside the gene matches. In nucleotides, the CDR3 is TGTGCCAGCAGCCAAGAGGGCAGGGTGGGACTAGCGGGGTTCTATGAGCAGTTCTTC. Translation: CASSQEGRVGLAGFYEQFF.

This chain uses TRBV7-9 with TRBJ1-1; 9 bases are shared with TRBD1. The V segment lost 5 bases and the J segment 4 bases; nucleotides outside the gene matches: 11. CDR3 length: 16 amino acids. The germline CDR1 and CDR2 sequences are SEHNR and FQNEAQ (reference sequence). The CDR3 reads CASSPGLQGAATEAFF. The CDR3 DNA sequence: TGTGCCAGCAGCCCGGGTTTACAGGGGGCGGCCACTGAAGCTTTCTTT.

There are many counts of this clonotype. The rearrangement joins TRBV6-1 to TRBJ1-2; no definite D call. The CDR3 loop spans 13 amino acids. Germline loops: CDR1 MNHNS, CDR2 SASEGT. Trimming stripped 6 bases from V and 0 bases from J, with 8 bases between. CDR3 loop: CASRPTANYGYTF. CDR3 DNA: TGTGCCAGCAGACCAACAGCTAACTATGGCTACACCTTC.

The gene calls are TRBV2 and TRBJ2-7, with D perhaps TRBD2 (5 bases). This CDR3 comprises 13 residues. In germline, CDR1 is SNHLY, CDR2 FYNNEI. Between the trimmed V and J ends, which lost 6 bases and 3 bases, there was a span of 12 bases. CDR3: CASSLDLNYEQYF. DNA of the CDR3: TGTGCCAGCAGCTTGGACTTGAACTACGAGCAGTACTTC.

A single count supports this clonotype. It may be a read error: a sequence one base away is much more abundant. This chain uses TRBV11-3 with TRBJ2-1, with TRBD2 matching over 7 bases. The CDR3 consists of 18 residues. Germline V CDR1 and CDR2: SGHNT, YENEEA. CDR3 loop: CASGRKWRERGSYNERFF. DNA for the CDR3: TGTGCCAGCGGTAGAAAATGGCGGGAGAGAGGTTCCTACAATGAGCGGTTCTTC.

V is TRBV20-1 and J is TRBJ2-3; 8 nucleotides align to TRBD2. Germline CDR1 DFQATT, CDR2 SNEGSKA (reference sequence). This CDR3 comprises 15 residues. The V segment lost 6 bases and the J segment 2 bases; nucleotides outside the gene matches: 10. CDR3 sequence reads: CSALPGGGNTDTQYF. The DNA of the CDR3 is TGCAGTGCATTGCCGGGGGGGGGAAACACAGATACGCAGTATTTT.

This clonotype occurred a few times. The CDR3 is CASSQVSLLGELFF. The DNA for the CDR3 is TGTGCCAGCAGCCAAGTTTCCCTGCTAGGGGAGCTGTTTTTT. The V and J genes are TRBV14 and TRBJ2-2; D uncertain. CDR3 size: 14 residues. Trimming pared 1 base from V and 8 bases from J, leaving 11 bases between. Germline-derived CDR1 and CDR2 are SGHDN and FVKESK.

This clonotype was detected ten times or more. One end of the junction does not line up with germline, which may come from a read error. The CDR3 spells CASSYIGGRSYEQCF. DNA for the CDR3: TGTGCCAGCAGTTACATCGGGGGACGTTCCTACGAGCAGTGCTTC. V usage is TRBV6-2 or TRBV6-3 and J usage is TRBJ2-7; D possibly corresponds to TRBD2 (6 bases). The CDR3 has 15 amino acids. Germline CDR1 MNHEY, CDR2 SVGEGT.